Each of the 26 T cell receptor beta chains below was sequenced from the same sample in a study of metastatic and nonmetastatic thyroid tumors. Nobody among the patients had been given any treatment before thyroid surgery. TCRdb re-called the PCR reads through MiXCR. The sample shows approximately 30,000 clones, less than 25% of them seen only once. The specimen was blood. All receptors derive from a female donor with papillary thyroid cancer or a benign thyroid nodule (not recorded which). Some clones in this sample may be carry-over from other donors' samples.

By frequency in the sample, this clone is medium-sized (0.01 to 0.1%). CDR3 DNA sequence: TGTGCCAGCAGTGGTAATATGGGTAATGAGCAGTTCTTC. Translation: CASSGNMGNEQFF. J is TRBJ2-1 and V is TRBV6-4; D unresolved. This CDR3 region has 13 residues. Germline CDR1 and CDR2: MRHNA and SNTAGT. Trimming stripped 4 bases from V and 7 bases from J, with 11 bases between.

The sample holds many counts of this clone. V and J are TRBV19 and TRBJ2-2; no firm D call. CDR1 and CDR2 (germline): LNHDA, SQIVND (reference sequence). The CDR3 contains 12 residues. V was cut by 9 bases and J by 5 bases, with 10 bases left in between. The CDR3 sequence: CASTPGTGELFF. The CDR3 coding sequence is TGTGCCAGCACGCCGGGTACCGGGGAGCTGTTTTTT.

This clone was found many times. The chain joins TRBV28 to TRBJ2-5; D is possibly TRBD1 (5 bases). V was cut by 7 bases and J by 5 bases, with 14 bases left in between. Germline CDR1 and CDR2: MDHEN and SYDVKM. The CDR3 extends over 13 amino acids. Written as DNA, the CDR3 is TGTGCCAGCACCCTACAGGTGCGGGAGACCCAGTACTTC. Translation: CASTLQVRETQYF.

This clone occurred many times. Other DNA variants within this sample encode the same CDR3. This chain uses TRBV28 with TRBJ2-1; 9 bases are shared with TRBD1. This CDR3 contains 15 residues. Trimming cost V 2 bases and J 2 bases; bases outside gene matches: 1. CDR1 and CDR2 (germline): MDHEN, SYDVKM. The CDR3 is CASSLRDRAYNEQFF. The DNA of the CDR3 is TGTGCCAGCAGTTTACGGGACAGGGCCTACAATGAGCAGTTCTTC.

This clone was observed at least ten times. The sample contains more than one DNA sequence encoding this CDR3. The CDR3: CASSLKERRDIRDDSPLHF. As DNA, the CDR3 is TGTGCCAGCAGCTTAAAAGAACGCCGGGACATCCGTGATGATTCACCCCTCCACTTT. The chain links TRBV5-4 to TRBJ1-6; D is possibly TRBD1 (6 bases). There are 19 residues in the CDR3. Germline assignment: CDR1 SGHNT and CDR2 YYREEE (reference sequence). The V and J ends lost 2 bases and 8 bases respectively, with 26 bases between them.

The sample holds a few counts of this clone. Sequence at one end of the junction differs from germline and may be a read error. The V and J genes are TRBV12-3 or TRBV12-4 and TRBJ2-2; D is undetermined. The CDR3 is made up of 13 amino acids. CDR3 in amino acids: CASSRTDTVELFF. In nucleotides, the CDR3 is TGTGCCAGCAGCCGTACAGACACCGTGGAGCTGTTTTTT.

The CDR3 is CASSPCAYEQYF. In nucleotides, the CDR3 is TGTGCCAGCAGTCCGTGTGCCTACGAGCAGTACTTC. The chain carries TRBV12-3 or TRBV12-4 and TRBJ2-7, with D unclear. Trimming removed 5 bases from V and 2 bases from J, with 7 bases in between. This CDR3 comprises 12 residues.

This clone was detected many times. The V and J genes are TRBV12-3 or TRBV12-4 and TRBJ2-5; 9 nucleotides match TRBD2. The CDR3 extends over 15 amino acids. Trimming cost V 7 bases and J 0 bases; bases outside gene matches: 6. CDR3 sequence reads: CASTLGTSYQETQYF. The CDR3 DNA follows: TGTGCCAGCACCCTAGGGACTAGCTACCAAGAGACCCAGTACTTC.

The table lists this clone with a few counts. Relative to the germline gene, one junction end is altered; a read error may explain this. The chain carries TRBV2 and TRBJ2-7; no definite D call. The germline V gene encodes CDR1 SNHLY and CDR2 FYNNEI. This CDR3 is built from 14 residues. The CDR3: CANSDSTPTYEQYF. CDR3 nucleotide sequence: TGTGCCAACAGTGACTCGACTCCGACCTACGAGCAGTACTTC.

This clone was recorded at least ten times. The CDR3 spells CASSLWADTTQPQHF. CDR3 DNA sequence: TGTGCCAGCAGCTTATGGGCCGACACAACTCAGCCCCAGCATTTT. The chain combines TRBV7-8 with TRBJ1-5, with D unclear. Between the trimmed V and J ends, which lost 2 bases and 6 bases, there was a span of 14 bases. Germline V lookup: CDR1 SGHVS, CDR2 FQNEAQ. The CDR3 is 15 residues long.

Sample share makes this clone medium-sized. CDR3 sequence reads: CASSDGPSYEQYF. The DNA for the CDR3 is TGTGCCAGCAGTGACGGGCCCTCCTACGAGCAGTACTTC. This chain links TRBV6-1 with TRBJ2-7; D unresolved. The CDR3 consists of 13 residues. Germline V gene sequence: CDR1 MNHNS, CDR2 SASEGT. Deletions cut 3 bases from V and 0 bases from J, with 6 bases between.

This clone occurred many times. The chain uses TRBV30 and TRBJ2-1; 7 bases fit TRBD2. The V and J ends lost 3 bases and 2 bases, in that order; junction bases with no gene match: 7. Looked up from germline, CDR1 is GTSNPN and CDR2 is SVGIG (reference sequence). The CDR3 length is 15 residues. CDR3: CAWSTGRGTYNEQFF. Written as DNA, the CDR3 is TGTGCCTGGAGCACGGGGCGGGGGACCTACAATGAGCAGTTCTTC.

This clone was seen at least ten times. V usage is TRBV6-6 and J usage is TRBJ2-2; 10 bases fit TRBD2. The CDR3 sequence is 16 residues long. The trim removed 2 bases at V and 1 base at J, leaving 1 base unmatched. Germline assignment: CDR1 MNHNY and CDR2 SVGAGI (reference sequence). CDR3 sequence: CASSYRTSGNTGELFF. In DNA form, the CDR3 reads TGTGCCAGCAGTTACCGGACTAGCGGGAACACCGGGGAGCTGTTTTTT.

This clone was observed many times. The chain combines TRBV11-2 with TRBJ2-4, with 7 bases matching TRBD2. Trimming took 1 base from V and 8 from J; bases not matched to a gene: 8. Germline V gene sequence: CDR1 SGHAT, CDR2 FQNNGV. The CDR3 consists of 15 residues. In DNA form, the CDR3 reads TGTGCCAGCAGCTTAGTCTCCCCAGGGAGGGACATTCAGTACTTC. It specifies CASSLVSPGRDIQYF.

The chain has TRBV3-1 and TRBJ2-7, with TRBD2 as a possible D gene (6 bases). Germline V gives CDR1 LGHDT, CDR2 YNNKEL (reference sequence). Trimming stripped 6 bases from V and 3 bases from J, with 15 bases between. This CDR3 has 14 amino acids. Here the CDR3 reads CASSLSGVIYEQYF. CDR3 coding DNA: TGTGCCAGCAGTCTTAGCGGAGTGATCTACGAGCAGTACTTC.

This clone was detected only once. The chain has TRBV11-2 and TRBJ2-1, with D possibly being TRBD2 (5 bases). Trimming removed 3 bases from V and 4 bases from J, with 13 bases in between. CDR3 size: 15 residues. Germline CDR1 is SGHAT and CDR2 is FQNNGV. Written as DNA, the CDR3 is TGTGCCAGCAGCTTTACTAGAGTGGAATACAATGAGCAGTTCTTC. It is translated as CASSFTRVEYNEQFF.

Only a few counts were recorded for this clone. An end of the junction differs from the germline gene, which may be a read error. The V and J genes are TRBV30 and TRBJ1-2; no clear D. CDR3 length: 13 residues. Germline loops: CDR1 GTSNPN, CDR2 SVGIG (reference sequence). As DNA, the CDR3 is TGTGCCTGGAGTGACTTGGAATACGATGGCTACACATTC. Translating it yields CAWSDLEYDGYTF.

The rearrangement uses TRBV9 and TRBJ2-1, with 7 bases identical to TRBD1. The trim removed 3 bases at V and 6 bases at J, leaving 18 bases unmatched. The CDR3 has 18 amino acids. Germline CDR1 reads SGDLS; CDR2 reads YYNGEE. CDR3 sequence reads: CASSEPGDSGEPSNEQFF. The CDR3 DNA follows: TGTGCCAGCAGCGAGCCCGGGGACAGTGGTGAACCCTCCAATGAGCAGTTCTTC.

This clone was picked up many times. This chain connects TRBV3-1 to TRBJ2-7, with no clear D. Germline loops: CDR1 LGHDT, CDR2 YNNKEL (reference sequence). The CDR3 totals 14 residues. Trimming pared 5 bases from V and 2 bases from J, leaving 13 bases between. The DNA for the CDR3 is TGTGCCAGCAGCTTGTCGGGTTTCCCCTACGAGCAGTACTTC. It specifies CASSLSGFPYEQYF.

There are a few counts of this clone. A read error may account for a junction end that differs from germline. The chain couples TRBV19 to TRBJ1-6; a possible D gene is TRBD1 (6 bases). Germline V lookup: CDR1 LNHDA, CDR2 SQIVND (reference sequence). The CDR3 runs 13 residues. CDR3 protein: CDSRGAFNSPLHF. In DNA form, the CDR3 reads TGCGACTCCCGGGGGGCCTTTAATTCACCCCTCCACTTT.

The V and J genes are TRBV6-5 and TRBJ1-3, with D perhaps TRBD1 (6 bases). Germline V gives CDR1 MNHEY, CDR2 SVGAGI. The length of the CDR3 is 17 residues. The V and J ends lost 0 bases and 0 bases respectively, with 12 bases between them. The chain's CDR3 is CASSYSPGASSGNTIYF. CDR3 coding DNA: TGTGCCAGCAGTTACTCCCCGGGGGCCAGCTCTGGAAACACCATATATTTT.

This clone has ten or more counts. This chain's CDR3 is CATLWGAEAFF. The CDR3 coding sequence is TGTGCCACTCTATGGGGGGCTGAAGCTTTCTTT. The V gene is TRBV19, the J gene TRBJ1-1; D might be TRBD1 (5 bases). The germline gives CDR1 LNHDA, CDR2 SQIVND (reference sequence). The CDR3 is 11 amino acids. Trimming took off 10 bases at V and 6 bases at J, with 12 bases between the two ends. Variable domain in full (rest from reference TRBV19 and TRBJ1-1): DGGITQSPKYLFRKEGQNVTLSCEQNLNHDAMYWYRQDPGQGLRLIYYSQIVNDFQKGDIAEGYSVSREKKESFPLTVTSAQKNPTAFYLCATLWGAEAFFGQGTRLTVV.

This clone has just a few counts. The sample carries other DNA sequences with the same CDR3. CDR3 bases: TGTGCCAGCAGCACGTGGGTTGCGGTCCAATACGAGCAGTACTTC. It specifies CASSTWVAVQYEQYF. The chain links TRBV28 to TRBJ2-7; D gene uncertain. CDR1 is MDHEN, CDR2 SYDVKM, per germline. V lost 6 bases to trimming and J lost 4 bases, with 19 bases between them. This CDR3 has 15 amino acids.

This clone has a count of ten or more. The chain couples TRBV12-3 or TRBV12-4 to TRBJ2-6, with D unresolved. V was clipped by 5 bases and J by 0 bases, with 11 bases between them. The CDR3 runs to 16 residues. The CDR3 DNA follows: TGTGCCAGCAGTCGTCAAAACCGCTCTGGGGCCAACGTCCTGACTTTC. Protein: CASSRQNRSGANVLTF.

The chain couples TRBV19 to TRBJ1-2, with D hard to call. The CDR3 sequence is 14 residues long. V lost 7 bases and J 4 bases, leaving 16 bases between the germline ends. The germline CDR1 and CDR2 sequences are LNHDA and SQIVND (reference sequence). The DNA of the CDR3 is TGTGCCAGTAACGACGGGGTAAGGAGCTATGGCTACACCTTC. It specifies CASNDGVRSYGYTF.

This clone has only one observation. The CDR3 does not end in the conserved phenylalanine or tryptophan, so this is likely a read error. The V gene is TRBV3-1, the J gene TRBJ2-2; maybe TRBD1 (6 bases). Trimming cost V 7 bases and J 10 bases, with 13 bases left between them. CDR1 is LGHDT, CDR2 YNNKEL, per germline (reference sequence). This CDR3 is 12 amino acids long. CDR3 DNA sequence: TGTGCCAGCAAACCGACAGGTGTGGAGCTGTTTTTA. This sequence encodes CASKPTGVELFL.